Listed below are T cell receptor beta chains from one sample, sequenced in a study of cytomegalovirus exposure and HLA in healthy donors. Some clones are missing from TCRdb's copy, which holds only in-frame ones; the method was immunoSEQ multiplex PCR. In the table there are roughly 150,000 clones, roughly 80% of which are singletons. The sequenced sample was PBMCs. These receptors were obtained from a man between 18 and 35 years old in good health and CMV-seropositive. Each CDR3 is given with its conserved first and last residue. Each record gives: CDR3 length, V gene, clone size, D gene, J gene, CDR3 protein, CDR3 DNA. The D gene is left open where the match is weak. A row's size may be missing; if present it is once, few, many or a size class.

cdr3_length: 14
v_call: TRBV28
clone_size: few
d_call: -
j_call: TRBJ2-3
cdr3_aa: CASSYVASTDTQYF
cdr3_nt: TGTGCCAGCAGTTATGTGGCTAGCACAGATACGCAGTATTTT

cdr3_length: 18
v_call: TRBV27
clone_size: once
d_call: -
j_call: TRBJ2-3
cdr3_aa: CASSLSTWDNISTDTQYF
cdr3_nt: TGTGCCAGCAGCCTCTCCACCTGGGACAATATTAGCACAGATACGCAGTATTTT

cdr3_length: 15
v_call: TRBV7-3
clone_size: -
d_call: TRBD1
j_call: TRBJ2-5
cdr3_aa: CASSHGTGVRETQYF
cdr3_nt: TGTGCCAGCAGCCACGGGACAGGGGTTCGGGAGACCCAGTACTTC

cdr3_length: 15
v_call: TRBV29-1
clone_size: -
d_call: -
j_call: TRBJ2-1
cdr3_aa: CSVEDGRAVGNEQFF
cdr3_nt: TGCAGCGTTGAAGATGGGAGAGCCGTCGGGAATGAGCAGTTCTTC

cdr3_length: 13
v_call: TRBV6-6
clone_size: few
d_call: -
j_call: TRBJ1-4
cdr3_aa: CASSSAQERKLFF
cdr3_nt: TGTGCCAGCAGTTCGGCTCAGGAACGGAAACTGTTTTTT

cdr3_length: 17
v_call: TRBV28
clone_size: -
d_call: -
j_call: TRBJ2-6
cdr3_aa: CASSLAGQNSGANVLTF
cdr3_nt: TGTGCCAGCAGTTTAGCAGGGCAAAATTCTGGGGCCAACGTCCTGACTTTC

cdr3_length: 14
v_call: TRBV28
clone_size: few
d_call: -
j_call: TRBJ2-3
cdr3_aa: CASSRGFRTDTQYF
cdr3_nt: TGTGCCAGCTCTCGGGGTTTCCGCACAGATACGCAGTATTTT

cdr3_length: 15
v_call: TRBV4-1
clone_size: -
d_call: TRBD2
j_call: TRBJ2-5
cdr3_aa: CASQGLGGSKETQYF
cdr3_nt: TGCGCCAGCCAAGGTCTCGGGGGGTCCAAAGAGACCCAGTACTTC

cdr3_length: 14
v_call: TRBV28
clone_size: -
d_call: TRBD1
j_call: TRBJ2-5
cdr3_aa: CASRAGTGGSAQYF
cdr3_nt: TGTGCCAGCAGGGCCGGGACAGGAGGGTCAGCCCAGTACTTC

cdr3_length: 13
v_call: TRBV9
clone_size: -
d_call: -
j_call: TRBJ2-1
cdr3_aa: CASSVAVVDEQFF
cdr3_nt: TGTGCCAGCAGCGTAGCAGTTGTTGATGAGCAGTTCTTC

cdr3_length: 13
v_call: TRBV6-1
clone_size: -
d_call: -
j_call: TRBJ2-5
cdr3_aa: CASSEKYKETQYF
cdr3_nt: TGTGCCAGCAGCGAAAAGTACAAAGAGACCCAGTACTTC

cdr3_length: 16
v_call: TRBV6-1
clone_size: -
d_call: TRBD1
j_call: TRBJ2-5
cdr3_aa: CASSDGTGRSGETQYF
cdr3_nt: TGTGCCAGCAGTGATGGGACAGGTCGTTCAGGGGAGACCCAGTACTTC

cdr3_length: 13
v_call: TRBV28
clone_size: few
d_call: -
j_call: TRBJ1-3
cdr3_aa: CASSLQSGNTIYF
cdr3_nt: TGTGCCAGCAGTTTACAATCTGGAAACACCATATATTTT

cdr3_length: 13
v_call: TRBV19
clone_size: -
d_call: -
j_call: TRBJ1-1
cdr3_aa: CASMADPRTEAFF
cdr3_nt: TGTGCCAGTATGGCAGATCCGAGGACTGAAGCTTTCTTT

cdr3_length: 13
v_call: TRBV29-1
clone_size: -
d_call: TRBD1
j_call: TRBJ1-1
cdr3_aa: CSALQGTNTEAFF
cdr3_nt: TGCAGCGCCTTACAGGGGACGAACACTGAAGCTTTCTTT

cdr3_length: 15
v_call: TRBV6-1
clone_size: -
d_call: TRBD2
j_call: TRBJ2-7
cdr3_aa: CASSIKTSGRGEQYF
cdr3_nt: TGTGCCAGCAGTATCAAGACTAGCGGGAGAGGCGAGCAGTACTTC

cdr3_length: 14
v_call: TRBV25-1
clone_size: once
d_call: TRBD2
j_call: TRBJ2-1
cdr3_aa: CASSESRRGYEQFF
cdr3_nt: TGTGCCAGCAGTGAATCCCGGCGGGGGTATGAGCAGTTCTTC

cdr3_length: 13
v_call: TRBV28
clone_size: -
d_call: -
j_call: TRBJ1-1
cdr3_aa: CASSEHRNTEAFF
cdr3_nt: TGTGCCAGCAGTGAACACAGAAACACTGAAGCTTTCTTT

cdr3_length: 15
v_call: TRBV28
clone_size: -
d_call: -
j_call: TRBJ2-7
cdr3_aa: CASSLLRARDYEQYF
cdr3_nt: TGTGCCAGCAGTTTATTGAGGGCCAGGGACTACGAGCAGTACTTC

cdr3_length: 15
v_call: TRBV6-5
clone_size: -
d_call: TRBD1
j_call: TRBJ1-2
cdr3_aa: CASSFDRGRSDGYTF
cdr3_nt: TGTGCCAGCAGTTTCGACAGGGGGCGGTCGGATGGCTACACCTTC

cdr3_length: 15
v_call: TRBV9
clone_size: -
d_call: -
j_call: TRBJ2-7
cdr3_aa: CASSVVPGPPDEQYF
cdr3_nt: TGTGCCAGCAGCGTAGTTCCGGGTCCGCCAGATGAGCAGTACTTC

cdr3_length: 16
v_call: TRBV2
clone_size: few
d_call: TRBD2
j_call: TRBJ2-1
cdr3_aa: CASMVLASGTYNEQFF
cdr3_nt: TGTGCCAGCATGGTTCTGGCTAGCGGGACATACAATGAGCAGTTCTTC

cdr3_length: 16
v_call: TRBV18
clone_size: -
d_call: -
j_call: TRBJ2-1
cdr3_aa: CASSPPTSASYNEQFF
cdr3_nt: TGTGCCAGCTCACCACCGACCAGCGCCTCCTACAATGAGCAGTTCTTC

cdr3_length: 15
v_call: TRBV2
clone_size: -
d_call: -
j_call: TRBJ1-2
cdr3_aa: CASSEEGNRYYGYTF
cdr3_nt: TGTGCCAGCAGTGAAGAGGGGAACAGGTACTATGGCTACACCTTC

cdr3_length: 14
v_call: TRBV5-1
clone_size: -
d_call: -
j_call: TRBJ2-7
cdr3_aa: CASSPRERAHEQYF
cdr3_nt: TGCGCCAGCAGCCCCCGGGAAAGAGCCCACGAGCAGTACTTC

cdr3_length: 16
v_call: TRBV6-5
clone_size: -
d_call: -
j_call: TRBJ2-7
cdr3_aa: CASSYSPVGRSYEQYF
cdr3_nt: TGTGCCAGCAGTTACTCTCCTGTAGGCCGGAGCTACGAGCAGTACTTC

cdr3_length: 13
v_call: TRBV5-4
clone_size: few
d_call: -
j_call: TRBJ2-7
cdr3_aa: CAGQNYGSYEQYF
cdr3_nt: TGTGCCGGACAAAATTACGGATCCTACGAGCAGTACTTC

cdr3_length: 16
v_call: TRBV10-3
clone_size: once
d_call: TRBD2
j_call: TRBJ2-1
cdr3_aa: CAISETGGFSYNEQFF
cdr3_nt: TGTGCCATCAGTGAAACGGGGGGGTTTTCCTACAATGAGCAGTTCTTC

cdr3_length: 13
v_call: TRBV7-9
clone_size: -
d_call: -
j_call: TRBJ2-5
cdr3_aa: CASSLYGGETQYF
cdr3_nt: TGTGCCAGCAGCTTATATGGAGGCGAGACCCAGTACTTC

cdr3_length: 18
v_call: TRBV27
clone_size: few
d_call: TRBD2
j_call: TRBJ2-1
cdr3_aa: CASSSYKRGTSGFLEQFF
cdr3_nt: TGTGCCAGCAGTTCCTATAAAAGAGGGACTAGCGGCTTTTTAGAGCAGTTCTTC

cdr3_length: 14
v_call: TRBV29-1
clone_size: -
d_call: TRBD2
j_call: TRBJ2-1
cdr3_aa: CSVVPSGKPNEQFF
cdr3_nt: TGCAGCGTAGTACCTAGCGGGAAACCCAATGAGCAGTTCTTC

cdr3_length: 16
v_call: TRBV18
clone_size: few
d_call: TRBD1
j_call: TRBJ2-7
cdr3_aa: CASSRGDRSFSYEQYF
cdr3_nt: TGTGCCAGCTCACGAGGGGACAGGTCCTTCTCCTACGAGCAGTACTTC

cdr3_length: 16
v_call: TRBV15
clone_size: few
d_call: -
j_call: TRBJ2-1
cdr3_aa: CATSRGSGGPYNEQFF
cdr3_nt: TGTGCCACCAGCAGAGGGTCCGGCGGGCCCTACAATGAGCAGTTCTTC

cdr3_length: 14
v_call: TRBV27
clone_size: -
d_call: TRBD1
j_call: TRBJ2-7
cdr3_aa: CASSLNRGIYEQYF
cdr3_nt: TGTGCCAGCAGTTTAAACAGGGGGATTTACGAGCAGTACTTC

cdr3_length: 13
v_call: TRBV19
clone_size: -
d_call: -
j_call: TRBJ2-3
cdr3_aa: CASSGSSTDTQYF
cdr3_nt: TGTGCCAGTTCGGGATCTAGCACAGATACGCAGTATTTT

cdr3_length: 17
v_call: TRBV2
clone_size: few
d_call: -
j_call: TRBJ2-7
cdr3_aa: CASSLEGRSTRSYEQYF
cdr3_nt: TGTGCCAGCAGTTTGGAGGGCCGATCAACCAGGTCCTACGAGCAGTACTTC

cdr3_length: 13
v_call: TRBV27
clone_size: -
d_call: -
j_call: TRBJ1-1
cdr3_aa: CASKAPHDTEAFF
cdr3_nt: TGTGCCAGCAAAGCCCCCCACGACACTGAAGCTTTCTTT

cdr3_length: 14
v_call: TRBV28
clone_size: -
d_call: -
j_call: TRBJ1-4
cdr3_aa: CASSMIAPNEKLFF
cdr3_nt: TGTGCCAGCAGTATGATAGCCCCTAATGAAAAACTGTTTTTT

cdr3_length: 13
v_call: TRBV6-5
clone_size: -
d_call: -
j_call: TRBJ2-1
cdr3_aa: CASSYRGINEQFF
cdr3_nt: TGTGCCAGCAGTTACAGGGGTATTAATGAGCAGTTCTTC

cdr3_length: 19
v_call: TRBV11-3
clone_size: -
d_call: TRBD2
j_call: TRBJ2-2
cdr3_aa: CASSLDNPASGSNTGELFF
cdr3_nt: TGTGCCAGCAGCTTAGATAACCCAGCTAGCGGGAGCAACACCGGGGAGCTGTTTTTT

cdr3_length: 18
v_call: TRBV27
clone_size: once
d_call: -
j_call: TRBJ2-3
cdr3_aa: CASSLSRLTGPSTDTQYF
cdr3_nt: TGTGCCAGCAGTCTCTCCCGCCTAACAGGGCCCAGCACAGATACGCAGTATTTT

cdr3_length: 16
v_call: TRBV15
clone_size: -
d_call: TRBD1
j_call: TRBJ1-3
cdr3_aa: CATSQTGRFSGNTIYF
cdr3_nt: TGTGCCACCAGTCAGACAGGGAGGTTCTCTGGAAACACCATATATTTT

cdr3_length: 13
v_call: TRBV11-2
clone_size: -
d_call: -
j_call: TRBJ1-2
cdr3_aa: CASSIPPQVGYTF
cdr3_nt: TGTGCCAGCAGCATCCCGCCACAGGTCGGCTACACCTTC

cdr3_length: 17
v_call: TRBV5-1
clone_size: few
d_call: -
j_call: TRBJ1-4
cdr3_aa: CASSLGPPDATNEKLFF
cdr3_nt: TGCGCCAGCAGCTTGGGGCCCCCAGATGCAACTAATGAAAAACTGTTTTTT

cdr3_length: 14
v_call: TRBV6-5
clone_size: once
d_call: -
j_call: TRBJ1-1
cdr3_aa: CASIPGVMNTEAFF
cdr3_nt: TGTGCCAGCATCCCAGGGGTTATGAACACTGAAGCTTTCTTT

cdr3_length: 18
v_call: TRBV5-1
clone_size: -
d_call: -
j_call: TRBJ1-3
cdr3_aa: CAKLRAIGRESSGNTIYF
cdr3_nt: TGCGCCAAACTAAGGGCGATCGGCCGGGAAAGCTCTGGAAACACCATATATTTT

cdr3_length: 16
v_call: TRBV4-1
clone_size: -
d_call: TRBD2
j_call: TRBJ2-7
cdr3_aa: CASSHPSSGAPYEQYF
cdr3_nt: TGCGCCAGCAGCCACCCGTCTAGCGGGGCCCCCTACGAGCAGTACTTC

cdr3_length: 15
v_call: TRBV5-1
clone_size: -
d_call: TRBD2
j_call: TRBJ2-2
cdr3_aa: CASSQGLASTGELFF
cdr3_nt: TGCGCCAGTTCACAGGGACTAGCGTCGACCGGGGAGCTGTTTTTT

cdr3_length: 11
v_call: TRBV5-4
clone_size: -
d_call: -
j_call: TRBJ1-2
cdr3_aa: CASSFSGGYTF
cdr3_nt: TGTGCCAGCAGCTTTAGCGGAGGCTACACCTTC

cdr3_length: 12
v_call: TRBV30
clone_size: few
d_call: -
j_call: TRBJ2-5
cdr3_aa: CACRSEGETQYF
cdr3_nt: TGTGCCTGCCGATCCGAGGGAGAGACCCAGTACTTC

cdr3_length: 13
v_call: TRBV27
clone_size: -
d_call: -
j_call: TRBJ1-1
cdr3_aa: CASSEQVTTEAFF
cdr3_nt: TGTGCCAGCAGTGAACAGGTAACCACTGAAGCTTTCTTT

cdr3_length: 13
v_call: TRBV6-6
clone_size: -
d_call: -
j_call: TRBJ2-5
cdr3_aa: CASRGRTEETQYF
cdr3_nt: TGTGCCAGCAGGGGTCGGACAGAAGAGACCCAGTACTTC

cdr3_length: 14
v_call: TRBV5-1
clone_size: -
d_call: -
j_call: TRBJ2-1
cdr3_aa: CASSLGSSYNEQFF
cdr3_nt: TGCGCCAGCAGCTTGGGGAGCTCCTACAATGAGCAGTTCTTC

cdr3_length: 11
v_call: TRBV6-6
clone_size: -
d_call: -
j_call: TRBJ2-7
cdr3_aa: CASSPSYEQYF
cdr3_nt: TGTGCCAGCAGTCCTTCCTACGAGCAGTACTTC